What follows describes a single TCR beta chain. A much larger clone lies one base from this, so it may be a read error. The data stem from a study of molecular identifiers for immune sequencing clone quantification. Previously described methods with listed TCR primers produced the bulk TCR libraries. TCRdb passed the PCR reads through MiXCR, listing each CDR3 protein once. The sample yields more than 450,000 distinct CDR3 sequences, about 20% seen once. J lost 11 bases, V lost 8 bases, and 8 bases had no gene match. Germline CDR1 reads SEHNR; CDR2 reads FQNEAQ (reference sequence). CDR3 length equals 11 residues.

Input material: naive CD8+ T cells from blood, with Jurkat cell RNA spiked in. Regarding subset: FACS-sorted CD8+CD4-CCR7+CD45RA+ naive T cells. This receptor was taken from a human donor in good health. Some libraries in this study had Jurkat cell RNA spiked in. The J gene is TRBJ2-5, the V gene TRBV7-9, with TRBD2 matching 7 bases. The CDR3 region has the DNA TGTGCCAGCGGCCCCAGCGGGATTCAGTACTTC. It specifies CASGPSGIQYF.